The source of this T cell receptor beta chain is a study of OX40 agonist ivuxolimab in advanced cancers. Blood specimens came from baseline, cycle 4 day 1, and cycle 7 day 1. This clone was seen more than once but under ten times. The antigen remains unidentified. Study conclusions and caveats: Compared with CD4+, CD8+ T cells on average had more expanded clones. In the 0.1-3.0 mg/kg groups, partial responders showed among the lowest expansion.

The germline CDR1 and CDR2 sequences are MNHNY and SVGAGI (reference sequence). V lost 6 bases to trimming and J lost 7 bases; unmatched junction nucleotides: 9. The CDR3 is 14 amino acids. This table comes from immunoSEQ multiplex PCR, and its TCRdb copy is limited to in-frame clones, with some not included. The data contain some 80,000 clones, about 88% of them singletons. This rearrangement joins TRBV6-6 to TRBJ1-2; 9 bases map to TRBD1. The sequence was collected from an adult with an advanced solid tumor such as melanoma, head and neck, liver or kidney cancer. The specimen was CD4+ or CD8+ T cells sorted from blood, collected in a trial of the OX40 agonist ivuxolimab. The CDR3 protein is CASSSTQGAAGYTF. In nucleotides, the CDR3 is TGTGCCAGCAGCTCGACACAGGGGGCGGCTGGCTACACCTTC.